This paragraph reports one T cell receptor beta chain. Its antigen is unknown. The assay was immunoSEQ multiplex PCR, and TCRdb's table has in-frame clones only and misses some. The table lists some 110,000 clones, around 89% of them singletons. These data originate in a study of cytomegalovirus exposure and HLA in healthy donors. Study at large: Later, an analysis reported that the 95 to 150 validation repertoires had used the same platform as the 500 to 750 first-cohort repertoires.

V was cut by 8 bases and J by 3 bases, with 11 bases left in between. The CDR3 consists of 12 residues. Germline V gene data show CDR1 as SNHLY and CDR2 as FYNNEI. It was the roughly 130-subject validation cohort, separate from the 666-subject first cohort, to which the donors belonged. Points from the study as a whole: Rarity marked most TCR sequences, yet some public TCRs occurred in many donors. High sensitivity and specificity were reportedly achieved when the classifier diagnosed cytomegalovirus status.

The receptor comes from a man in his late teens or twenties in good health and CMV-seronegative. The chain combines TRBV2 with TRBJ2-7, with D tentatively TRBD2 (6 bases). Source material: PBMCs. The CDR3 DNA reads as TGTGCCAGCTTTCGGACTATCTACGAGCAGTACTTC. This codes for CASFRTIYEQYF.